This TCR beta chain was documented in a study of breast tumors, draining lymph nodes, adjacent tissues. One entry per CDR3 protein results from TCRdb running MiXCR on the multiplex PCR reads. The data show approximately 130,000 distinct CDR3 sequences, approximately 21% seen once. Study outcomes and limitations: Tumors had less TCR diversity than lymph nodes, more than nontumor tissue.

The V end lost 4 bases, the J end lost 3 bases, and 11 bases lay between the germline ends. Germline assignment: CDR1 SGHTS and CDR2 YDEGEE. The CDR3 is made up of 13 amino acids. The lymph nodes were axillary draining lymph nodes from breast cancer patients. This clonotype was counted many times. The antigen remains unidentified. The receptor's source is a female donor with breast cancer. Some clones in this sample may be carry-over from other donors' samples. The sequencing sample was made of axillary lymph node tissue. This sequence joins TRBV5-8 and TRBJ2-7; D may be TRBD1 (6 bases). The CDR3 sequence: CASSRQVGYEQYF. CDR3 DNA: TGTGCCAGCAGCCGACAGGTCGGCTACGAGCAGTACTTC. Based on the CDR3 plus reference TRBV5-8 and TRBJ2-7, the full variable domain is EAGVTQSPTHLIKTRGQQATLRCSPISGHTSVYWYQQALGLGLQFLLWYDEGEERNRGNFPPRFSGRQFPNYSSELNVNALELEDSALYLCASSRQVGYEQYFGPGTRLTVT.